This entry describes one T cell receptor (beta chain). The antigen is not known. This entry is derived from a study of radiotherapy plus CTLA-4 blockade in lung cancer. In the study overall: Patients showed objective responses in 15% to 20% of cases and disease control in less than 35%.

Findings of the study overall: In blood, tumor-derived TCR clones expanded after radiotherapy plus ipilimumab. Reportedly, early blood T cell clone dynamics best predicted response, with interferon-beta.

Germline assignment: CDR1 SGHRS and CDR2 YFSETQ. V was clipped by 0 bases and J by 3 bases, with 10 bases between them. The CDR3 runs to 15 residues. Libraries were prepared by immunoSEQ multiplex PCR; TCRdb keeps only in-frame clonotypes and omits some of them. In the table there are some 110,000 clones, roughly 77% of which are singletons. This chain links TRBV5-1 with TRBJ1-5; possible D gene TRBD1, 5 bases. The sample in question was peripheral blood, obtained from a patient treated with radiotherapy plus ipilimumab. The source is a human donor with non-small cell lung cancer that progressed on radiotherapy plus ipilimumab. Some clones in this sample may be carry-over from other donors' samples. The chain's CDR3 is CASSLAFRANQPQHF. The CDR3 nucleotides read TGCGCCAGCAGCTTGGCCTTCAGGGCCAATCAGCCCCAGCATTTT.